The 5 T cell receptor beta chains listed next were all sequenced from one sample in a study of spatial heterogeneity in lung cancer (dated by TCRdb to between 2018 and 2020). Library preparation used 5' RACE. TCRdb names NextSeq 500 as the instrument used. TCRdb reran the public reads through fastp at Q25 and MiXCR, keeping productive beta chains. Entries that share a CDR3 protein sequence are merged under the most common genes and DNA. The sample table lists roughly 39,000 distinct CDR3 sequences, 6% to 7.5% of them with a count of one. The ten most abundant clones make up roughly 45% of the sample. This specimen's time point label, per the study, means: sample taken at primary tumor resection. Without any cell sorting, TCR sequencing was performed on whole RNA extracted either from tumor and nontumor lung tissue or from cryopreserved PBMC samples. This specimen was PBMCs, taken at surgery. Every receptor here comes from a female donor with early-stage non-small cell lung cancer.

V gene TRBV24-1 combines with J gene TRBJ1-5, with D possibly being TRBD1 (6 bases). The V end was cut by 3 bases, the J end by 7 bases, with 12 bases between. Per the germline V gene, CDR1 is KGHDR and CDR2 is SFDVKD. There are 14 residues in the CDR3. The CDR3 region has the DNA TGTGCCACCAGTGATCCAGGGGACGGGCAGCCCCAGCATTTT. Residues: CATSDPGDGQPQHF.

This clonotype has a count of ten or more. Here the CDR3 reads CATASSGGAYEQYF. The CDR3 DNA reads TGTGCCACGGCTTCTAGCGGGGGGGCGTACGAGCAGTACTTC. V is TRBV6-5 and J is TRBJ2-7; 12 nucleotides match TRBD2. Germline V gene sequence: CDR1 MNHEY, CDR2 SVGAGI. V shed 10 bases and J 4 bases; nucleotides not matched to a gene: 8. CDR3 size: 14 residues.

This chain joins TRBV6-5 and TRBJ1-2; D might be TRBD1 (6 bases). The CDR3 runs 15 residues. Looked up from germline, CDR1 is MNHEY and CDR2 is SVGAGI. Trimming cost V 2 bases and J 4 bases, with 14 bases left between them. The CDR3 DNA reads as TGTGCCAGCAGTTACCCACAGGGAACCACCTATGGCTACACCTTC. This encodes CASSYPQGTTYGYTF.

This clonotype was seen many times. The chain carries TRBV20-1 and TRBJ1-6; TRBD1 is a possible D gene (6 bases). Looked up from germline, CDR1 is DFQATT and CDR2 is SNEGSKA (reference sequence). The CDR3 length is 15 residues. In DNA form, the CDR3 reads TGCAGCGGAATAGGGGGGGCGTTGGGTAATTCACCCCTCCACTTT. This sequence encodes CSGIGGALGNSPLHF.

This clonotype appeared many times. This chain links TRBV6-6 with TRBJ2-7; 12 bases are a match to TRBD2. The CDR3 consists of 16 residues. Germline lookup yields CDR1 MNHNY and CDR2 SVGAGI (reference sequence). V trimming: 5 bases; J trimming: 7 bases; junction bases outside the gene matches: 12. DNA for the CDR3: TGTGCCAGCAGTGACACCCTAGCGGGGGGGCCAGGGGAGCAGTACTTC. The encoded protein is CASSDTLAGGPGEQYF.